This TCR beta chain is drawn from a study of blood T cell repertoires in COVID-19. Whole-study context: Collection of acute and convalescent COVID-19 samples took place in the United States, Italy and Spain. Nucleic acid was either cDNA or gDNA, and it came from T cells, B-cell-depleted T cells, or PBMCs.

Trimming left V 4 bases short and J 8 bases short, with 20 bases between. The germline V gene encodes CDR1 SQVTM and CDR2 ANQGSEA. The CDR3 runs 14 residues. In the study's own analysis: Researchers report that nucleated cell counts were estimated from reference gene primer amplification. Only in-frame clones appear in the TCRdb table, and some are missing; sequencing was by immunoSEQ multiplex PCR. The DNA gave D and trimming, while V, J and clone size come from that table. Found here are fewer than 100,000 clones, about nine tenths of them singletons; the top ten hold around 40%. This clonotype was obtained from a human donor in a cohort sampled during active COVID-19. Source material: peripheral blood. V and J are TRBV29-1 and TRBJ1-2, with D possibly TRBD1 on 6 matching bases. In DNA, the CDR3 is TGCAGCGTTGGGGGGAACACAGGGACTAGCGGCTACACCTTC. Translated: CSVGGNTGTSGYTF.